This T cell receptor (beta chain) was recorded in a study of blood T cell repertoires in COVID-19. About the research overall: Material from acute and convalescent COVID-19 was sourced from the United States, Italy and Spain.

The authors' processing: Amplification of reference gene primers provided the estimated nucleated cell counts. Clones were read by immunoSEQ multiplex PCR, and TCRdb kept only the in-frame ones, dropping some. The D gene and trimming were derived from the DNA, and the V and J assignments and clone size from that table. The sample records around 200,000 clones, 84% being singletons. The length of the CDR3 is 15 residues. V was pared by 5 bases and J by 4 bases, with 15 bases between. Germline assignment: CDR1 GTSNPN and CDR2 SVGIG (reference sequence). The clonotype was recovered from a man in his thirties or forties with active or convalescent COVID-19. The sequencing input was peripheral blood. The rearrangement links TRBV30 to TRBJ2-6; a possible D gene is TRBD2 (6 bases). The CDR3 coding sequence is TGTGCCTGGTTAGGAGGGATCAGCGGGGCCAACGTCCTGACTTTC. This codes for CAWLGGISGANVLTF.